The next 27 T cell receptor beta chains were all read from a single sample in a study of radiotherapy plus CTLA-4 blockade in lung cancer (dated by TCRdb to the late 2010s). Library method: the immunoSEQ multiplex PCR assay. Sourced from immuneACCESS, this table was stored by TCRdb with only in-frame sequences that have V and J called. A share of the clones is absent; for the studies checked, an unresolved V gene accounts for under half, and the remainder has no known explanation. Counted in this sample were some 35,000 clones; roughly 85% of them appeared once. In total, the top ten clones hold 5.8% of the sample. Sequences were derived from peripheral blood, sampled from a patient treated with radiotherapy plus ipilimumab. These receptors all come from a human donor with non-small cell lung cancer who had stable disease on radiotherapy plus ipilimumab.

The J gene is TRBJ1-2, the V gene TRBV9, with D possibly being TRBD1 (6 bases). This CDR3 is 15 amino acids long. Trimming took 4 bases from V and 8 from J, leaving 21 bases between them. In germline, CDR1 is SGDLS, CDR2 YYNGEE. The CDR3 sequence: CASSSGTRGSGGYTF. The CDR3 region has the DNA TGTGCCAGCAGCTCCGGGACACGGGGTTCGGGAGGCTACACCTTC. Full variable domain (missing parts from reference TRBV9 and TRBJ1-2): DSGVTQTPKHLITATGQRVTLRCSPRSGDLSVYWYQQSLDQGLQFLIQYYNGEERAKGNILERFSAQQFPDLHSELNLSSLELGDSALYFCASSSGTRGSGGYTFGSGTRLTVV.

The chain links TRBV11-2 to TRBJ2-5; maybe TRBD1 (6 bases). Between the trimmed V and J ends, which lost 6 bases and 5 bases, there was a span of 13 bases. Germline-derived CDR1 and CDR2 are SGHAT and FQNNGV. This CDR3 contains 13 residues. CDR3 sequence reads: CASRKGGSETQYF. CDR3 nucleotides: TGTGCCAGCAGAAAAGGGGGTTCGGAGACCCAGTACTTC. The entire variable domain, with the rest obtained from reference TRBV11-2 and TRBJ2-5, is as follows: EAGVAQSPRYKIIEKRQSVAFWCNPISGHATLYWYQQILGQGPKLLIQFQNNGVVDDSQLPKDRFSAERLKGVDSTLKIQPAKLEDSAVYLCASRKGGSETQYFGPGTRLLVL.

This CDR3 is CASSIFGGKLFF. The CDR3 region has the DNA TGTGCCAGTAGTATATTCGGCGGAAAACTGTTTTTT. V is TRBV19 and J is TRBJ1-4; D is uncertain. V was trimmed by 2 bases and J by 10 bases, leaving 8 bases between them. The CDR3 is made up of 12 amino acids. Germline V gene lookup returns CDR1 LNHDA and CDR2 SQIVND (reference sequence).

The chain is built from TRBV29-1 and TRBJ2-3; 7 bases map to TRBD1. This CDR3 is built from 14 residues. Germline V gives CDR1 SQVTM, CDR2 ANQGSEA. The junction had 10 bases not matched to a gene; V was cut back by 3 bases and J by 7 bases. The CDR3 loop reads CSVDRQGRSNTQYF. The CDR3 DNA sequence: TGCAGCGTTGATAGACAGGGCCGTTCGAATACGCAGTATTTT.

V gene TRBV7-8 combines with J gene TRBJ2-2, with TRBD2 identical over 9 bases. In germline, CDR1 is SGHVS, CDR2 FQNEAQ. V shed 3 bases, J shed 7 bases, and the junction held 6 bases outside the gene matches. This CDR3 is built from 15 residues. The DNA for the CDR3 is TGTGCCAGCAGCTTCTTGGCGGGAGGGGTCGGGGAGCTGTTTTTT. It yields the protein CASSFLAGGVGELFF.

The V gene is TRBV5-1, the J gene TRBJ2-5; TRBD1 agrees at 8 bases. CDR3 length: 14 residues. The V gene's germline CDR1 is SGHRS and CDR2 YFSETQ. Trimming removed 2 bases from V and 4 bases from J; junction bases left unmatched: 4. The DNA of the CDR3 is TGCGCCAGCAGCTTAAGGACAGGGATAGAGACCCAGTACTTC. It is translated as CASSLRTGIETQYF. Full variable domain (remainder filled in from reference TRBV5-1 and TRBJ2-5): KAGVTQTPRYLIKTRGQQVTLSCSPISGHRSVSWYQQTPGQGLQFLFEYFSETQRNKGNFPGRFSGRQFSNSRSEMNVSTLELGDSALYLCASSLRTGIETQYFGPGTRLLVL.

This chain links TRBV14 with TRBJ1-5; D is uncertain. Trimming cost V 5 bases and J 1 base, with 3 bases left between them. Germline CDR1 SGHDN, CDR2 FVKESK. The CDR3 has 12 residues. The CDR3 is CASSESNQPQHF. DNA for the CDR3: TGTGCCAGCAGCGAGAGCAATCAGCCCCAGCATTTT.

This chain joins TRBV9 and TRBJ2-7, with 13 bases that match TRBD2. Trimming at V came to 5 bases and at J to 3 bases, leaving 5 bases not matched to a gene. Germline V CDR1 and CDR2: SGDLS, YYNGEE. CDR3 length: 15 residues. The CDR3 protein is CASSAGTSGVYEQYF. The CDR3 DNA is TGTGCCAGCAGTGCAGGGACTAGCGGGGTCTACGAGCAGTACTTC.

The CDR3 region is CASSFSKREARQTDTQYF. The CDR3 DNA reads as TGTGCCAGCAGCTTTTCCAAGCGGGAGGCCAGACAAACAGATACGCAGTATTTT. The J gene is TRBJ2-3, the V gene TRBV11-2, with 9 bases identical to TRBD2. The CDR3 is 18 amino acids. Germline V gene sequence: CDR1 SGHAT, CDR2 FQNNGV. The ends lost 3 bases at V and 3 bases at J; junction bases unmatched: 13.

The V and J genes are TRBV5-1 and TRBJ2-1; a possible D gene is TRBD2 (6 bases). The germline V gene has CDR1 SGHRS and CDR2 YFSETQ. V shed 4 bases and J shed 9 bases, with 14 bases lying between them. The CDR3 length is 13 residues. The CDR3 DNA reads TGCGCCAGCAGCCCTGGCGGGGCGCCTGAGCAGTTCTTC. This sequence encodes CASSPGGAPEQFF. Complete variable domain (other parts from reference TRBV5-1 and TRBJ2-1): KAGVTQTPRYLIKTRGQQVTLSCSPISGHRSVSWYQQTPGQGLQFLFEYFSETQRNKGNFPGRFSGRQFSNSRSEMNVSTLELGDSALYLCASSPGGAPEQFFGPGTRLTVL.

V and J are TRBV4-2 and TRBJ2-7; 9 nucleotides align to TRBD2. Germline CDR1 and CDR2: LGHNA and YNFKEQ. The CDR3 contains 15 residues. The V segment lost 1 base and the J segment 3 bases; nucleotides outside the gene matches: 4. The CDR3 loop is CASSQASGTGYEQYF. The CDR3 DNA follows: TGTGCCAGCAGCCAAGCTAGCGGGACGGGCTACGAGCAGTACTTC.

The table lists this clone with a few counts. For the CDR3, the DNA is TGCGCCAGCAGCACCGGACTTCCCACACAAGGCTCCTACGAGCAGTACTTC. Encoded protein: CASSTGLPTQGSYEQYF. This sequence joins TRBV5-1 and TRBJ2-7, with D possibly TRBD2 on 5 matching bases. The CDR3 is made up of 17 amino acids. Germline V gene data show CDR1 as SGHRS and CDR2 as YFSETQ. Trimming shortened V by 4 bases and J by 0 bases, and 20 bases separated the two germline ends.

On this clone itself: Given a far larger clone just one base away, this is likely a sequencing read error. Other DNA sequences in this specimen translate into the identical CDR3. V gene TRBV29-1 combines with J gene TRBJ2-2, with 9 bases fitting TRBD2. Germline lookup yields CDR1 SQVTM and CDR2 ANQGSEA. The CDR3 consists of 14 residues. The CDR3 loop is CSVVAGADTGELFF. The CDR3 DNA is TGCAGCGTAGTAGCGGGAGCCGACACCGGGGAGCTGTTTTTC.

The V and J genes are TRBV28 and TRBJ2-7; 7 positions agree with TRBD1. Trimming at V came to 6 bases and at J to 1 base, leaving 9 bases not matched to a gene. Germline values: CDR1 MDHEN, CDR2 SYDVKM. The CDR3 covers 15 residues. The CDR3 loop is CASSLRTGISYEQYF. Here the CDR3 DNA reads TGTGCCAGCAGCCTCCGGACAGGTATATCCTACGAGCAGTACTTC.

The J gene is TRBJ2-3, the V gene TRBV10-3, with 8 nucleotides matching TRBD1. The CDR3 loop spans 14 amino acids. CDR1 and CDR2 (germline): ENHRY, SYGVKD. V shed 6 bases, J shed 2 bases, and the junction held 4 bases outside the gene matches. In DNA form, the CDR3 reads TGTGCCATCAGGGCAGGGGGCGACACAGATACGCAGTATTTT. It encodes CAIRAGGDTDTQYF.

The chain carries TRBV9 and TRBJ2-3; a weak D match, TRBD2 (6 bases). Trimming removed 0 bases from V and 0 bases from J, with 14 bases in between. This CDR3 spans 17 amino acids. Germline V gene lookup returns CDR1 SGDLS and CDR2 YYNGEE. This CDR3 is CASSVAYGGTSTDTQYF. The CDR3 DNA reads TGTGCCAGCAGCGTAGCTTACGGCGGGACGAGCACAGATACGCAGTATTTT.

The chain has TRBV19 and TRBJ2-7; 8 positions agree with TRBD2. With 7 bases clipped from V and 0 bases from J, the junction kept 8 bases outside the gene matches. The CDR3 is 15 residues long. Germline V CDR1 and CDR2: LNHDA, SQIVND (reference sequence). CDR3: CASKEGSGDSYEQYF. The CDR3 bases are TGTGCCAGTAAGGAAGGTAGCGGGGACTCCTACGAGCAGTACTTC.

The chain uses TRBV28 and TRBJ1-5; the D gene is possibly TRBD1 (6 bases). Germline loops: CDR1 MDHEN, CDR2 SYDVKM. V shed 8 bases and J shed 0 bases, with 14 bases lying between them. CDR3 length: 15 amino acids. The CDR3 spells CASGLTGYSNQPQHF. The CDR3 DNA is TGTGCCAGCGGGTTGACAGGTTATAGCAATCAGCCCCAGCATTTT. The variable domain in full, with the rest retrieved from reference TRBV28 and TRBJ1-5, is DVKVTQSSRYLVKRTGEKVFLECVQDMDHENMFWYRQDPGLGLRLIYFSYDVKMKEKGDIPEGYSVSREKKERFSLILESASTNQTSMYLCASGLTGYSNQPQHFGDGTRLSIL.

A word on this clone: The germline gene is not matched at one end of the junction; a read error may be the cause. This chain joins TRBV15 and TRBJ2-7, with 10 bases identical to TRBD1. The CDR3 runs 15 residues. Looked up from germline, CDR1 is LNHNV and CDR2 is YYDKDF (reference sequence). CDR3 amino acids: CATSRGTGGSSEQYF. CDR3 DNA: TGTGCCACCAGCAGAGGGACAGGGGGATCCTCCGAGCAGTACTTC.

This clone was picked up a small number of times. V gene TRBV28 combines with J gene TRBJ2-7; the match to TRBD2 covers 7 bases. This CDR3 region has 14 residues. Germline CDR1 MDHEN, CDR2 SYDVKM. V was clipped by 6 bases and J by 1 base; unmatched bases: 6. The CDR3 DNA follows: TGTGCCAGCAGGGGGGAGGGCCTATCCTACGAGCAGTACTTC. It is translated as CASRGEGLSYEQYF.

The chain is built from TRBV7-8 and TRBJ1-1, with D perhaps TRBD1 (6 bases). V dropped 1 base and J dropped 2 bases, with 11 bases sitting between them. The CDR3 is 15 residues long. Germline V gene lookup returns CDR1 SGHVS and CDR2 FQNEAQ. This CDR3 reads CASSLEGGANTEAFF. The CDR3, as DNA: TGTGCCAGCAGCTTAGAAGGGGGGGCCAACACTGAAGCTTTCTTT.

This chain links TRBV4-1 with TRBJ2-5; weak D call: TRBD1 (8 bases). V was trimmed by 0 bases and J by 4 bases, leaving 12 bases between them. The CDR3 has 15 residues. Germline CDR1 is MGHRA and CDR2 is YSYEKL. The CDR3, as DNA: TGCGCCAGCAGCCAAGAGGACAGGGAGGGAGAGACCCAGTACTTC. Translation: CASSQEDREGETQYF.

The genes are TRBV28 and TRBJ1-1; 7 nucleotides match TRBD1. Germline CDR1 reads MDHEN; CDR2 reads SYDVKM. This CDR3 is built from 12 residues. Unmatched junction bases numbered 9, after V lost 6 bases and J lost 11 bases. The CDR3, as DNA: TGTGCCAGCAGGCTAGACAGGGAATCGGCTTTCTTT. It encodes CASRLDRESAFF. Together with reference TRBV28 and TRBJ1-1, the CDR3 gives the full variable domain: DVKVTQSSRYLVKRTGEKVFLECVQDMDHENMFWYRQDPGLGLRLIYFSYDVKMKEKGDIPEGYSVSREKKERFSLILESASTNQTSMYLCASRLDRESAFFGQGTRLTVV.

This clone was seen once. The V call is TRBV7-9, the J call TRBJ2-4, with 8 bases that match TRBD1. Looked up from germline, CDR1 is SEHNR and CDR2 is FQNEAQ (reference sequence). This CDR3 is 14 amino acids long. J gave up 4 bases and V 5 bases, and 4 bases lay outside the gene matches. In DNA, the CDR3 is TGTGCCAGCAGCCGCGGACAGGGTAAAAACATTCAGTACTTC. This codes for CASSRGQGKNIQYF.

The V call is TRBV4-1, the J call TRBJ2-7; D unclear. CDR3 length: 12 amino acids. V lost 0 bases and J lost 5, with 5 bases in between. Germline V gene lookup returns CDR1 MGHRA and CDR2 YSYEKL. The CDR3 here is CASSQDRDEQYF. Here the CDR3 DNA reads TGCGCCAGCAGCCAAGATCGGGACGAGCAGTACTTC.

The CDR3 spells CASSSPGQGQNTQYF. The DNA for the CDR3 is TGCGCCAGCAGCTCACCGGGACAGGGCCAGAATACGCAGTATTTT. The chain joins TRBV5-1 to TRBJ2-3; 9 nucleotides match TRBD1. The CDR3 is 15 residues long. Germline-derived CDR1 and CDR2 are SGHRS and YFSETQ. The V segment lost 3 bases and the J segment 7 bases; nucleotides outside the gene matches: 9.

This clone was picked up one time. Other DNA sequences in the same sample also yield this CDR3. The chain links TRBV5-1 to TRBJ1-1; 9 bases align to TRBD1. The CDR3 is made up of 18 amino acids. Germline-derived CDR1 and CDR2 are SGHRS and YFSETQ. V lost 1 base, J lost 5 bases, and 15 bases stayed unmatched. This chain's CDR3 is CASSLRVPGQGGDTEAFF. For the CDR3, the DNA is TGCGCCAGCAGCTTGCGAGTCCCGGGACAGGGAGGGGATACTGAAGCTTTCTTT.